These 28 T cell receptor beta chains were sequenced from one sample in a study of blood T cell repertoires in COVID-19 (dated by TCRdb to about 2020). The library came from the immunoSEQ multiplex PCR assay. Sourced from immuneACCESS, this table was stored by TCRdb with only in-frame sequences that have V and J called. A share of the clones is absent; for the studies checked, an unresolved V gene accounts for under half, and the remainder has no known explanation. The sample profile shows just over 200,000 clones; roughly 75% of them were found once. Jointly, the top ten make up 4.5% to 7% of the sample. The sequenced sample consisted of peripheral blood. These receptors came from a woman in her 70s with acute or convalescent COVID-19.

CDR3 region: CASSQASAGQETQYF. In nucleotides, the CDR3 is TGTGCCAGCAGCCAAGCGTCGGCAGGCCAAGAGACCCAGTACTTC. The chain is built from TRBV3-1 (or the pseudogene TRBV3-2) and TRBJ2-5, with D uncertain. Germline CDR1 is LGHDT and CDR2 is YNNKEL (reference sequence). The CDR3 sequence is 15 residues long. V was clipped by 1 base and J by 1 base, with 10 bases between them.

CDR3 loop: CASSPQSGSAYEQYF. For the CDR3, the DNA is TGTGCCAGCAGTCCGCAAAGCGGGTCCGCCTACGAGCAGTACTTC. The chain links TRBV27 to TRBJ2-7; D possibly corresponds to TRBD2 (6 bases). Trimming removed 5 bases at V and 2 bases at J, with 16 bases between. The CDR3 contains 15 residues. In germline, CDR1 is MNHEY, CDR2 SMNVEV (reference sequence).

This chain links TRBV7-9 with TRBJ2-4, with D unclear. Germline CDR1 reads SEHNR; CDR2 reads FQNEAQ (reference sequence). Trimming stripped 5 bases from V and 0 bases from J, with 11 bases between. The CDR3 runs 15 residues. CDR3 loop: CASSPQILAKNIQYF. DNA of the CDR3: TGTGCCAGCAGCCCTCAGATTTTAGCCAAAAACATTCAGTACTTC.

The chain links TRBV7-2 to TRBJ1-5; no definite D call. Germline CDR1 reads SGHTA; CDR2 reads FQGNSA. V was pared by 4 bases and J by 9 bases, with 13 bases between. The CDR3 sequence is 13 residues long. The CDR3 nucleotides are TGTGCCAGCAGCTCTGCTTCGGGAAGGCCCCAGCATTTT. Protein sequence: CASSSASGRPQHF. The full variable domain, its missing parts supplied by reference TRBV7-2 and TRBJ1-5, is GAGVSQSPSNKVTEKGKDVELRCDPISGHTALYWYRQSLGQGLEFLIYFQGNSAPDKSGLPSDRFSAERTGGSVSTLTIQRTQQEDSAVYLCASSSASGRPQHFGDGTRLSIL.

The V and J genes are TRBV4-1 and TRBJ1-3; D gene unclear. V lost 0 bases, J lost 0 bases, and 12 bases lay in between. CDR1 is MGHRA, CDR2 YSYEKL, per germline. The CDR3 has 17 amino acids. The CDR3 spells CASSQDLGLSSGNTIYF. The CDR3 region has the DNA TGCGCCAGCAGCCAAGATCTTGGACTAAGCTCTGGAAACACCATATATTTT.

The chain has TRBV11-1 and TRBJ1-6; 7 nucleotides match TRBD1. The V gene's germline CDR1 is SGHAT and CDR2 FQDESV (reference sequence). CDR3 length: 15 amino acids. V trimming: 5 bases; J trimming: 7 bases; junction bases outside the gene matches: 8. The chain's CDR3 is CASSVSGTANSPLHF. The DNA of the CDR3 is TGTGCCAGCAGCGTGTCCGGGACAGCCAATTCACCCCTCCACTTT.

The chain couples TRBV28 to TRBJ2-3; 9 nucleotides match TRBD2. The CDR3 covers 16 residues. Trimming cost V 5 bases and J 1 base; bases outside gene matches: 7. The V gene's germline CDR1 is MDHEN and CDR2 SYDVKM. The CDR3 spells CASSPQREEGTDTQYF. DNA for the CDR3: TGTGCCAGCAGTCCCCAGCGGGAGGAGGGCACAGATACGCAGTATTTT.

This clone appeared a single time. The chain employs TRBV24-1 and TRBJ2-1, with 8 positions matching TRBD1. CDR3 size: 17 residues. With V trimmed by 0 bases and J by 6 bases, 9 bases remained unmatched. From germline, CDR1 is KGHDR and CDR2 SFDVKD. The CDR3 reads CATSDLGPGTGFNEQFF. The CDR3 region has the DNA TGTGCCACCAGTGATTTGGGGCCCGGGACAGGTTTCAATGAGCAGTTCTTC.

This clone appeared once. The J gene is TRBJ2-1, the V gene TRBV4-2, with 7 bases aligning to TRBD2. After removal of 1 base from V and 7 bases from J, the junction contained 16 bases not matched to a gene. Germline loops: CDR1 LGHNA, CDR2 YNFKEQ. The CDR3 sequence is 18 residues long. The CDR3 sequence is CASSQGSTTQAGTNEQFF. CDR3 DNA: TGTGCCAGCAGCCAAGGGTCCACCACCCAAGCGGGAACTAATGAGCAGTTCTTC.

The J gene is TRBJ2-7, the V gene TRBV23-1; 8 bases are a match to TRBD1. TRBV23-1 is an ORF, and what it does is uncertain. V lost 6 bases to trimming and J lost 3 bases; unmatched junction nucleotides: 4. This CDR3 is 13 amino acids long. DNA of the CDR3: TGCGCCAGCAGCAAAGGACAGGGCTACGAGCAGTACTTC. It translates to CASSKGQGYEQYF.

This chain links TRBV21-1 with TRBJ2-3; TRBD2, the table's D call, was not compared with the DNA. TRBV21-1 is tagged as a pseudogene. The CDR3 consists of 15 residues. In DNA, the CDR3 is TGTGCCAGCTCGATTAGCGGGAGGGGCACAGATACGCAGTATTTT. Residues: CASSISGRGTDTQYF.

The rearrangement joins TRBV5-4 to TRBJ2-2, with D possibly TRBD1 on 5 matching bases. The CDR3 has 15 residues. Deletions cut 4 bases from V and 2 bases from J, with 12 bases between. The germline gives CDR1 SGHNT, CDR2 YYREEE (reference sequence). The CDR3 loop is CASSILTENTGELFF. CDR3 nucleotides: TGTGCCAGCAGCATCCTGACAGAAAACACCGGGGAGCTGTTTTTT.

This clone has more than one count but fewer than ten. This sequence joins TRBV19 and TRBJ2-1; the match to TRBD2 covers 11 bases. V lost 5 bases to trimming and J lost 4 bases; unmatched junction nucleotides: 4. This CDR3 is built from 15 residues. From germline, CDR1 is LNHDA and CDR2 SQIVND (reference sequence). CDR3 in amino acids: CASSGLAGKYNEQFF. CDR3 bases: TGTGCCAGTAGTGGACTAGCGGGCAAATACAATGAGCAGTTCTTC.

In this sample, this clone turned up many times. This chain links TRBV7-8 with TRBJ2-7; 9 bases line up with TRBD2. This CDR3 has 16 amino acids. After removal of 3 bases from V and 3 bases from J, the junction contained 9 bases not matched to a gene. In germline, CDR1 is SGHVS, CDR2 FQNEAQ. In nucleotides, the CDR3 is TGTGCCAGCAGCTTTAGCTTAGCGGGAGCAAACTACGAGCAGTACTTC. Translation gives CASSFSLAGANYEQYF.

The rearrangement uses TRBV7-9 and TRBJ1-2, with TRBD1 as a possible D gene (5 bases). The V gene lost 5 bases and the J gene lost 2 bases, with 15 bases spanning the gap. Per germline, CDR1 SEHNR and CDR2 FQNEAQ (reference sequence). This CDR3 is 15 amino acids long. The CDR3 here is CASSLLRGANYGYTF. The CDR3 region has the DNA TGTGCCAGCAGCCTACTAAGGGGCGCGAACTATGGCTACACCTTC.

The gene calls are TRBV6-1 and TRBJ1-5; D might be TRBD1 (6 bases). The germline V gene has CDR1 MNHNS and CDR2 SASEGT. Trimming took off 0 bases at V and 6 bases at J, with 9 bases between the two ends. CDR3 length equals 14 residues. The CDR3: CASSEARGGQPQHF. The CDR3, as DNA: TGTGCCAGCAGTGAAGCGAGGGGGGGTCAGCCCCAGCATTTT.

The chain couples TRBV28 to TRBJ2-2; TRBD2 agrees at 14 bases. Germline lookup yields CDR1 MDHEN and CDR2 SYDVKM. The CDR3 runs to 16 residues. The junction had 6 bases not matched to a gene; V was cut back by 2 bases and J by 10 bases. DNA for the CDR3: TGTGCCAGCAGTTTAACGGGACTAGCGGGGGTTGCGGAGCTGTTTTTT. Residues: CASSLTGLAGVAELFF.

The gene calls are TRBV28 and TRBJ1-2; D is uncertain. The CDR3 is 16 amino acids. Germline lookup yields CDR1 MDHEN and CDR2 SYDVKM. V was clipped by 6 bases and J by 3 bases, with 20 bases between them. The CDR3 loop reads CASSPARLIGDYGYTF. CDR3 bases: TGTGCCAGCAGCCCTGCCAGGCTCATCGGTGACTATGGCTACACCTTC.

The chain employs TRBV25-1 and TRBJ2-3, with 9 bases that match TRBD2. Germline V gene sequence: CDR1 MGHDK, CDR2 SYGVNS. Trimming removed 4 bases from V and 0 bases from J; junction bases left unmatched: 5. The CDR3 is made up of 16 amino acids. This chain's CDR3 is CASSGGLASSTDTQYF. DNA of the CDR3: TGTGCCAGCAGTGGAGGACTAGCGTCTAGCACAGATACGCAGTATTTT. The full variable domain, rest sourced from reference TRBV25-1 and TRBJ2-3, is EADIYQTPRYLVIGTGKKITLECSQTMGHDKMYWYQQDPGMELHLIHYSYGVNSTEKGDLSSESTVSRIRTEHFPLTLESARPSHTSQYLCASSGGLASSTDTQYFGPGTRLTVL.

V usage is TRBV2 and J usage is TRBJ1-5, with 7 bases fitting TRBD1. V lost 6 bases and J lost 4; bases outside the gene matches: 6. Germline CDR1 reads SNHLY; CDR2 reads FYNNEI. This CDR3 comprises 14 residues. The CDR3: CASRGDSGNQPQHF. CDR3 DNA sequence: TGTGCCAGCAGGGGGGACAGTGGAAATCAGCCCCAGCATTTT.

As DNA, the CDR3 is TGCGCCAGCAGCTTGACTAGCTCCAGAGGTGCAGATACGCAGTATTTT. Translated: CASSLTSSRGADTQYF. V gene TRBV5-1 combines with J gene TRBJ2-3, with a weak D call TRBD2 (6 bases). Germline CDR1 is SGHRS and CDR2 is YFSETQ. Trimming pared 1 base from V and 4 bases from J, leaving 16 bases between. This CDR3 spans 16 amino acids.

The gene calls are TRBV14 and TRBJ2-1, with 8 bases aligning to TRBD1. CDR1 and CDR2 from the germline V gene are SGHDN and FVKESK. This CDR3 comprises 18 residues. With 3 bases clipped from V and 4 bases from J, the junction kept 14 bases outside the gene matches. CDR3 loop: CASSQALYGQGIYNEQFF. CDR3 nucleotide sequence: TGTGCCAGCAGCCAGGCTTTGTACGGACAGGGAATATACAATGAGCAGTTCTTC.

This chain uses TRBV6-6 with TRBJ2-5; D is possibly TRBD2 (5 bases). Germline CDR1 and CDR2: MNHNY and SVGAGI (reference sequence). V lost 0 bases to trimming and J lost 5 bases, with 10 bases between them. The CDR3 runs 14 residues. The CDR3 DNA reads TGTGCCAGCAGTTACTCGGCGGGTGTGGAGACCCAGTACTTC. As protein: CASSYSAGVETQYF.

A remark on this clone: The same CDR3 also results from other DNA sequences found in this sample. The rearrangement uses TRBV7-3 and TRBJ2-3; 15 nucleotides align to TRBD2. This CDR3 has 16 amino acids. Germline CDR1 reads SGHTA; CDR2 reads FQGTGA. The junction had 1 base not matched to a gene; V was cut back by 3 bases and J by 3 bases. CDR3 sequence: CASSLGLAGGTDTQYF. The CDR3 nucleotides are TGTGCCAGCAGCTTGGGACTAGCGGGAGGTACAGATACGCAGTATTTT. The whole variable domain, filled in from reference TRBV7-3 and TRBJ2-3, reads GAGVSQTPSNKVTEKGKYVELRCDPISGHTALYWYRQSLGQGPEFLIYFQGTGAADDSGLPNDRFFAVRPEGSVSTLKIQRTERGDSAVYLCASSLGLAGGTDTQYFGPGTRLTVL.

This clone showed up just a few times. The chain combines TRBV6-1 with TRBJ1-3; D is unresolved. The CDR3 sequence is 15 residues long. Germline lookup yields CDR1 MNHNS and CDR2 SASEGT. Trimming removed 3 bases at V and 0 bases at J, with 9 bases between. Here the CDR3 reads CASSDFGGSGNTIYF. CDR3 nucleotide sequence: TGTGCCAGCAGTGATTTCGGAGGCTCTGGAAACACCATATATTTT.

This clone was picked up a small number of times. The V and J genes are TRBV10-2 and TRBJ1-5, with TRBD1 matching 8 bases. Germline assignment: CDR1 WSHSY and CDR2 SAAADI. V shed 6 bases and J 3 bases; nucleotides not matched to a gene: 7. This CDR3 has 15 amino acids. This chain's CDR3 is CASRIGTGVNQPQHF. CDR3 DNA sequence: TGCGCCAGCAGAATCGGGACAGGAGTCAATCAGCCCCAGCATTTT.

The rearrangement joins TRBV5-3 to TRBJ2-5; 11 bases line up with TRBD2. TRBV5-3 is labeled an ORF, and its function is uncertain. The CDR3 runs to 16 residues. J gave up 1 base and V 4 bases, and 6 bases lay outside the gene matches. CDR3 DNA: TGTGCCAGAAGCCTCAGACTAGCGGGATTCCAAGAGACCCAGTACTTC. Translating gives CARSLRLAGFQETQYF.

On this clone itself: This sample also contains other DNA sequences that code for the same CDR3. The gene calls are TRBV24-1 and TRBJ2-3; D unresolved. The CDR3 loop spans 12 amino acids. Trimming shortened V by 4 bases and J by 5 bases, and 6 bases separated the two germline ends. Germline V gives CDR1 KGHDR, CDR2 SFDVKD. In DNA form, the CDR3 reads TGTGCCACCAGTGACTTCAGAGATACGCAGTATTTT. Protein sequence: CATSDFRDTQYF.